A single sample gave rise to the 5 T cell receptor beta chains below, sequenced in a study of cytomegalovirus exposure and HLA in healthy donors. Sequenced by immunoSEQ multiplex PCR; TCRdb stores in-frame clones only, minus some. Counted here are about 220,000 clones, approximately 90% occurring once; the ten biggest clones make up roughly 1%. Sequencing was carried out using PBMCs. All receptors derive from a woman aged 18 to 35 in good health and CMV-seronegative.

As DNA, the CDR3 is TGTGCCAGCAGCTTAGCTAGCCCCGAGCAGTACTTC. Its protein is CASSLASPEQYF. The chain recombines TRBV7-9 with TRBJ2-7; the D is unclear. The CDR3 spans 12 residues. V was cut by 0 bases and J by 6 bases, with 6 bases left in between. Germline V gene data show CDR1 as SEHNR and CDR2 as FQNEAQ (reference sequence).

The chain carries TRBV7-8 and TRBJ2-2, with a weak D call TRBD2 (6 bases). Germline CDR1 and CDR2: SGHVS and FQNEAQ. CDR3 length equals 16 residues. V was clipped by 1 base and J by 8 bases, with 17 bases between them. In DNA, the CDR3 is TGTGCCAGCAGCTTAGGACTAGGTCAAGTTGTAGGGGAGCTGTTTTTT. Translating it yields CASSLGLGQVVGELFF.

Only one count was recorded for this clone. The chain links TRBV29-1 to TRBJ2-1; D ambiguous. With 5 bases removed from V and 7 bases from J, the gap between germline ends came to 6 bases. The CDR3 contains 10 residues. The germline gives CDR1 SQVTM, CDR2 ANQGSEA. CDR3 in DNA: TGCAGCGTTACCGAGAATGAGCAGTTCTTC. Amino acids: CSVTENEQFF.

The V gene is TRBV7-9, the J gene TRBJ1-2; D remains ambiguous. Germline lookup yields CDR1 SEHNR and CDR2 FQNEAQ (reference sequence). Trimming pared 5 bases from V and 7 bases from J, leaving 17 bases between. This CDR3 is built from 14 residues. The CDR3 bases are TGTGCCAGCAGCACCACGGATCGCCGAGGTGGCTACACCTTC. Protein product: CASSTTDRRGGYTF.

CDR3 in amino acids: CASSPPRALREQYF. The CDR3 coding sequence is TGTGCCAGCAGCCCCCCCAGGGCCCTACGGGAGCAGTACTTC. This chain joins TRBV28 and TRBJ2-7, with D possibly TRBD1 on 5 matching bases. V lost 6 bases and J lost 7, with 19 bases in between. Looked up from germline, CDR1 is MDHEN and CDR2 is SYDVKM. This CDR3 contains 14 residues.